This T cell receptor (beta chain) was observed in a study of blood T cell repertoires in COVID-19. Study information: The study drew acute and convalescent COVID-19 samples from the United States, Italy and Spain.

Original analysis: Reference gene primer amplification gave nucleated cell count estimates. Profiled with immunoSEQ multiplex PCR; TCRdb holds only in-frame clones, not every one. The V and J calls and clone size are taken from that table; D and trimming were inferred from the DNA. Of about 260,000 clones listed, roughly 84% are singletons. Germline CDR1 reads KGHDR; CDR2 reads SFDVKD. With 4 bases removed from V and 2 bases from J, the gap between germline ends came to 23 bases. The length of the CDR3 is 18 residues. This rearrangement joins TRBV24-1 to TRBJ2-7; possible D gene TRBD2, 6 bases. The origin of this receptor is a woman between 40 and 55 years old who had recovered from COVID-19. The sequenced sample consisted of peripheral blood. As DNA, the CDR3 is TGTGCCACCAGTGAGTCGCCGGGGGAAGGGGACCCTACCTACGAGCAGTACTTC. This translates into CATSESPGEGDPTYEQYF.